One and the same sample provided the 5 T cell receptor beta chains below, sequenced in a study of cytomegalovirus exposure and HLA in healthy donors. It was with 60 Vbeta and 13 Jbeta primers that the PCR ran. TCRdb's table, derived via immunoSEQ multiplex PCR, lists solely in-frame clones and lacks some. Its table records roughly 88,000 clones. The sample comprised PBMCs. Receptor source: a man aged 50 or older in good health and CMV-seropositive.

This chain connects TRBV30 to TRBJ1-2, with a tentative D call TRBD1 (5 bases). Germline CDR1 and CDR2: GTSNPN and SVGIG (reference sequence). The CDR3 has 13 residues. V was shortened by 3 bases and J by 4 bases, with 12 bases between the two germline ends. DNA for the CDR3: TGTGCCTGGAGCGTCGGGGGGATCTATGGCTACACCTTC. This translates into CAWSVGGIYGYTF.

The V call is TRBV30, the J call TRBJ2-1; 11 positions match TRBD2. Germline V gives CDR1 GTSNPN, CDR2 SVGIG (reference sequence). With 2 bases clipped from V and 2 bases from J, the junction kept 5 bases outside the gene matches. The CDR3 runs to 16 residues. The CDR3 bases are TGTGCCTGGAGTTTAGGACTAGCGGGCCCCTACAATGAGCAGTTCTTC. Translation gives CAWSLGLAGPYNEQFF.

The chain carries TRBV2 and TRBJ1-2, with D maybe TRBD1 (6 bases). Germline CDR1 is SNHLY and CDR2 is FYNNEI. The CDR3 covers 14 residues. Trimming removed 6 bases at V and 4 bases at J, with 15 bases between. The CDR3 sequence is CASSGKQGAYGYTF. In DNA, the CDR3 is TGTGCCAGCAGCGGGAAACAGGGCGCCTATGGCTACACCTTC.

The chain combines TRBV28 with TRBJ1-5; D remains unclear. V lost 6 bases and J lost 1, with 4 bases in between. The germline V gene encodes CDR1 MDHEN and CDR2 SYDVKM. The CDR3 totals 12 residues. The CDR3 region has the DNA TGTGCCAGCAGACAGAGCAATCAGCCCCAGCATTTT. Protein: CASRQSNQPQHF.

The gene calls are TRBV4-1 and TRBJ2-1; 7 positions match TRBD1. Germline V lookup: CDR1 MGHRA, CDR2 YSYEKL. The ends lost 4 bases at V and 0 bases at J; junction bases unmatched: 12. The CDR3 runs to 18 residues. The CDR3 coding sequence is TGCGCCAGCAGCCCCGACTTACAGGGGACGAGCTCCTACAATGAGCAGTTCTTC. Amino acids: CASSPDLQGTSSYNEQFF.